This entry lists 23 T cell receptor beta chains sequenced from one sample in a study of blood T cell repertoires in COVID-19. The repertoire was sequenced with immunoSEQ multiplex PCR; TCRdb's copy has only in-frame clones and lacks some. The data hold approximately 190,000 clones, with 70% to 90% observed a single time. Input material: peripheral blood. These receptors all come from a woman in her 40s who had recovered from COVID-19.

This clone was counted a single time. The V and J genes are TRBV18 and TRBJ1-1; maybe TRBD1 (6 bases). The CDR3 extends over 15 amino acids. Germline CDR1 KGHSH, CDR2 LQKENI. V shed 1 base and J shed 0 bases, with 9 bases lying between them. CDR3 protein: CASSPLNRVNTEAFF. DNA of the CDR3: TGTGCCAGCTCACCACTAAACAGGGTGAACACTGAAGCTTTCTTT.

V is TRBV28 and J is TRBJ2-3; TRBD2 aligns across 13 bases. After removal of 5 bases from V and 5 bases from J, the junction contained 4 bases not matched to a gene. CDR1 is MDHEN, CDR2 SYDVKM, per germline. The CDR3 is made up of 15 amino acids. The CDR3: CASSRTSGRGDTQYF. The CDR3 DNA reads as TGTGCCAGCAGTCGGACTAGCGGGAGAGGAGATACGCAGTATTTT.

V and J are TRBV6-5 and TRBJ2-7, with 7 bases aligning to TRBD2. This CDR3 comprises 16 residues. Germline V CDR1 and CDR2: MNHEY, SVGAGI. The V segment lost 3 bases and the J segment 2 bases; nucleotides outside the gene matches: 10. CDR3 loop: CASSYFSGQGPYEQYF. In DNA, the CDR3 is TGTGCCAGCAGTTATTTTAGCGGGCAGGGCCCCTACGAGCAGTACTTC.

DNA of the CDR3: TGTGCCAGCAGCTTTTTAACAGGCACTGAAGCTTTCTTT. Residues: CASSFLTGTEAFF. The V and J genes are TRBV5-8 and TRBJ1-1; perhaps TRBD1 as D (5 bases). CDR1 and CDR2 from the germline V gene are SGHTS and YDEGEE. This CDR3 region has 13 residues. Trimming removed 2 bases from V and 4 bases from J, with 9 bases in between.

This clone was detected once. The genes are TRBV4-2 and TRBJ2-3; D unclear. Germline lookup yields CDR1 LGHNA and CDR2 YNFKEQ. This CDR3 has 14 residues. V lost 1 base to trimming and J lost 4 bases, with 9 bases between them. The chain's CDR3 is CASSQGGPPDTQYF. CDR3 nucleotides: TGTGCCAGCAGCCAAGGAGGCCCCCCAGATACGCAGTATTTT.

This rearrangement joins TRBV5-1 to TRBJ2-5; 7 bases align to TRBD2. The germline CDR1 and CDR2 sequences are SGHRS and YFSETQ. Germline trimming cut 7 bases from V and 5 bases from J; bases unmatched to any gene: 17. The CDR3 extends over 16 amino acids. Written as DNA, the CDR3 is TGCGCCAGCGCCACTGGGGCGGGAGTCAACGGGGAGACCCAGTACTTC. It is translated as CASATGAGVNGETQYF.

This clone turned up a few times. This rearrangement joins TRBV6-5 to TRBJ1-3; 8 bases map to TRBD1. The germline gives CDR1 MNHEY, CDR2 SVGAGI. The CDR3 extends over 15 amino acids. The ends lost 8 bases at V and 0 bases at J; junction bases unmatched: 6. CDR3 nucleotide sequence: TGTGCCAGCGGACCCAGGGGGCACTCTGGAAACACCATATATTTT. This codes for CASGPRGHSGNTIYF.

The chain carries TRBV25-1 and TRBJ1-2; 10 positions match TRBD1. Per germline, CDR1 MGHDK and CDR2 SYGVNS. CDR3 length equals 13 residues. Trimming removed 3 bases from V and 8 bases from J; junction bases left unmatched: 3. As DNA, the CDR3 is TGTGCCAGCAGTGAGACAGGGGGCTGGGGCTACACCTTC. Translating it yields CASSETGGWGYTF.

The chain recombines TRBV27 with TRBJ2-5, with 11 bases that match TRBD2. The length of the CDR3 is 15 residues. CDR1 and CDR2 from the germline V gene are MNHEY and SMNVEV (reference sequence). With 5 bases clipped from V and 5 bases from J, the junction kept 7 bases outside the gene matches. CDR3 amino acids: CASSNKLAGAETQYF. In DNA form, the CDR3 reads TGTGCCAGCAGTAACAAACTAGCGGGAGCGGAGACCCAGTACTTC.

V gene TRBV27 combines with J gene TRBJ2-3; 14 nucleotides match TRBD2. Trimming cost V 6 bases and J 2 bases; bases outside gene matches: 7. Germline V CDR1 and CDR2: MNHEY, SMNVEV (reference sequence). The CDR3 runs 17 residues. The DNA of the CDR3 is TGTGCCAGCAGCTACGGACTAGCGGGAGGACTCACAGATACGCAGTATTTT. This translates into CASSYGLAGGLTDTQYF.

The genes are TRBV14 and TRBJ1-2; TRBD1 aligns across 11 bases. V dropped 6 bases and J dropped 8; count of bases not matched to a gene: 8. Looked up from germline, CDR1 is SGHDN and CDR2 is FVKESK. The CDR3 is made up of 14 amino acids. CDR3 sequence: CASRLSGTGGGYTF. In DNA form, the CDR3 reads TGTGCCAGCAGACTTTCCGGGACAGGGGGAGGCTACACCTTC.

The genes are TRBV28 and TRBJ1-5; TRBD1 might be the D (5 bases). Looked up from germline, CDR1 is MDHEN and CDR2 is SYDVKM. Trimming stripped 6 bases from V and 2 bases from J, with 17 bases between. The CDR3 covers 16 residues. CDR3 loop: CASRRFGGNGNQPQHF. The CDR3 DNA reads TGTGCCAGCAGACGATTCGGGGGGAATGGCAATCAGCCCCAGCATTTT.

This chain links TRBV5-1 with TRBJ2-2; 7 bases match TRBD2. Germline loops: CDR1 SGHRS, CDR2 YFSETQ. The CDR3 length is 16 residues. V was pared by 6 bases and J by 1 base, with 9 bases of the junction left unmatched. The CDR3 is CASTLRASGNTGELFF. The DNA of the CDR3 is TGCGCCAGCACCCTAAGGGCTAGCGGGAACACCGGGGAGCTGTTTTTT.

This chain joins TRBV7-2 and TRBJ2-7; 7 bases align to TRBD1. The CDR3 contains 15 residues. Germline CDR1 reads SGHTA; CDR2 reads FQGNSA. The V and J ends lost 4 bases and 4 bases, in that order; junction bases with no gene match: 10. This CDR3 is CASSSWDRIEYEQYF. CDR3 nucleotide sequence: TGTGCCAGCAGCTCGTGGGACAGAATCGAGTACGAGCAGTACTTC.

The genes are TRBV6-6 and TRBJ1-6; D call uncertain. The CDR3 extends over 19 amino acids. Germline V gives CDR1 MNHNY, CDR2 SVGAGI (reference sequence). V lost 6 bases and J lost 0, with 21 bases in between. The CDR3: CASSYEGGASLSYNSPLHF. The CDR3 DNA sequence: TGTGCCAGCAGCTACGAAGGCGGCGCCAGCCTCTCCTATAATTCACCCCTCCACTTT.

The chain couples TRBV18 to TRBJ2-1, with D possibly TRBD2 on 6 matching bases. V was shortened by 2 bases and J by 7 bases, with 12 bases between the two germline ends. The germline CDR1 and CDR2 sequences are KGHSH and LQKENI. There are 14 residues in the CDR3. The CDR3 loop reads CASSPSMGGNEQFF. The CDR3 DNA reads TGTGCCAGCTCACCATCAATGGGGGGAAATGAGCAGTTCTTC.

The V call is TRBV6-5, the J call TRBJ2-1; 12 bases map to TRBD2. Germline-derived CDR1 and CDR2 are MNHEY and SVGAGI. Trimming at V came to 8 bases and at J to 15 bases, leaving 5 bases not matched to a gene. The CDR3 spans 11 residues. CDR3 nucleotide sequence: TGTGCCAGCGAGCTAGCGGGAGGGGTGTTCTTC. It yields the protein CASELAGGVFF.

The gene calls are TRBV11-2 and TRBJ1-6; D is unclear. The germline V gene has CDR1 SGHAT and CDR2 FQNNGV. Trimming removed 5 bases from V and 6 bases from J, with 5 bases in between. The CDR3 has 12 residues. In nucleotides, the CDR3 is TGTGCCAGCAGCCCCAGTAATTCACCCCTCCACTTT. Its protein is CASSPSNSPLHF. The whole variable domain, remainder taken from reference TRBV11-2 and TRBJ1-6, is EAGVAQSPRYKIIEKRQSVAFWCNPISGHATLYWYQQILGQGPKLLIQFQNNGVVDDSQLPKDRFSAERLKGVDSTLKIQPAKLEDSAVYLCASSPSNSPLHFGNGTRLTVT.

The chain joins TRBV19 to TRBJ1-4; D unresolved. CDR1 LNHDA and CDR2 SQIVND come from the germline V gene (reference sequence). V lost 9 bases and J 7 bases, leaving 18 bases between the germline ends. The CDR3 sequence is 14 residues long. The CDR3 protein is CASGFGGFGEKLFF. The DNA for the CDR3 is TGTGCCAGCGGTTTCGGCGGTTTTGGTGAAAAACTGTTTTTT.

The CDR3 region is CASSSKGEKREGGEQYF. The CDR3 DNA is TGTGCCAGCAGCTCAAAGGGCGAAAAGCGGGAGGGGGGCGAGCAGTACTTC. The J gene is TRBJ2-7, the V gene TRBV21-1; the D call of TRBD2 is as the table states it, not checked on the DNA. TRBV21-1 represents a pseudogene. This CDR3 comprises 17 residues.

V gene TRBV24-1 combines with J gene TRBJ1-5, with TRBD1 as a possible D gene (5 bases). V was trimmed by 2 bases and J by 1 base, leaving 17 bases between them. Per germline, CDR1 KGHDR and CDR2 SFDVKD. The CDR3 totals 18 residues. The CDR3 region has the DNA TGTGCCACCAGTGATTCCCACCCGAGCAAGGGGAGCAATCAGCCCCAGCATTTT. It specifies CATSDSHPSKGSNQPQHF.

The V call is TRBV7-2, the J call TRBJ2-2; the match to TRBD2 covers 7 bases. Trimming at V came to 3 bases and at J to 4 bases, leaving 8 bases not matched to a gene. Germline V gene lookup returns CDR1 SGHTA and CDR2 FQGNSA. The CDR3 covers 16 residues. CDR3 loop: CASSLKRDGGTGELFF. CDR3 DNA: TGTGCCAGCAGCTTGAAGCGGGACGGTGGCACCGGGGAGCTGTTTTTT.

V and J are TRBV7-9 and TRBJ1-1; 8 bases match TRBD1. This CDR3 has 13 residues. Trimming at V came to 5 bases and at J to 11 bases, leaving 10 bases not matched to a gene. Germline V CDR1 and CDR2: SEHNR, FQNEAQ (reference sequence). CDR3 sequence (DNA): TGTGCCAGCAGCCCCCCGACAGGGGTTTTGGCTTTCTTT. As protein: CASSPPTGVLAFF.